A selection of T cell receptor beta chains follows, all from one sample in a study of blood T cell repertoires in COVID-19. Produced via immunoSEQ multiplex PCR; TCRdb's table is partial and in-frame only. The top ten hold about 14% of the sample, which has about 260,000 clones, 85% to 90% seen once. Sequenced input: peripheral blood. The receptors originated from a human donor in a cohort sampled during active COVID-19. CDR3s include the opening cysteine and the closing phenylalanine or tryptophan. D genes are given only for firm matches.

d_call: -
v_call: TRBV7-2
j_call: TRBJ1-2
cdr3_aa: CASSPRREGAGYTF

d_call: TRBD2
v_call: TRBV7-8
j_call: TRBJ2-2
cdr3_aa: CASSLRNSGRANTGELFF

d_call: TRBD1
v_call: TRBV28
j_call: TRBJ1-4
cdr3_aa: CASSLGPGTGGEKLFF

d_call: -
v_call: TRBV29-1
j_call: TRBJ2-1
cdr3_aa: CSVRRTASYNEQFF

d_call: TRBD1
v_call: TRBV28
j_call: TRBJ2-7
cdr3_aa: CASGDSVSYEQYF

d_call: TRBD1
v_call: TRBV5-4
j_call: TRBJ1-2
cdr3_aa: CASSVQGVRYGYTF

d_call: TRBD1
v_call: TRBV6-5
j_call: TRBJ1-4
cdr3_aa: CASGPDRDEKLFF

d_call: -
v_call: TRBV27
j_call: TRBJ1-3
cdr3_aa: CASSSGPGNTIYF

d_call: -
v_call: TRBV3-1/TRBV3-2
j_call: TRBJ2-7
cdr3_aa: CASSFAPSYEQYF

d_call: -
v_call: TRBV13
j_call: TRBJ2-1
cdr3_aa: CASSRRSRNEQFF

d_call: -
v_call: TRBV14
j_call: TRBJ2-7
cdr3_aa: CASSQAPGETNEQYF

d_call: -
v_call: TRBV28
j_call: TRBJ2-7
cdr3_aa: CASSFGLPRSEQYF

d_call: -
v_call: TRBV5-1
j_call: TRBJ2-6
cdr3_aa: CASSTEVRDVLTF

d_call: -
v_call: TRBV5-5
j_call: TRBJ2-5
cdr3_aa: CASSRTGTKGETQYF

d_call: -
v_call: TRBV7-2
j_call: TRBJ2-1
cdr3_aa: CASSFGGNRYEQFF

d_call: -
v_call: TRBV2
j_call: TRBJ1-1
cdr3_aa: CASSDPPGVTEAFF

d_call: -
v_call: TRBV24-1
j_call: TRBJ2-7
cdr3_aa: CATSERGYEQYF

d_call: -
v_call: TRBV27
j_call: TRBJ2-6
cdr3_aa: CASSITPMTGSSGANVLTF

d_call: TRBD2
v_call: TRBV18
j_call: TRBJ2-3
cdr3_aa: CASSYSTSGSTDTQYF

d_call: TRBD2
v_call: TRBV27
j_call: TRBJ2-5
cdr3_aa: CASSLGGLAGAETQYF

d_call: TRBD1
v_call: TRBV12-5
j_call: TRBJ1-3
cdr3_aa: CASGLSLGTAGPGNTIYF

d_call: -
v_call: TRBV18
j_call: TRBJ2-6
cdr3_aa: CASSPSSTGANVLTF

d_call: TRBD2
v_call: TRBV7-2
j_call: TRBJ2-1
cdr3_aa: CASSGVSHASGNHNEQFF

d_call: TRBD1
v_call: TRBV10-2
j_call: TRBJ2-7
cdr3_aa: CASSPGTGGLEQYF

d_call: TRBD2
v_call: TRBV4-1
j_call: TRBJ2-1
cdr3_aa: CASSLGLAVYNEQFF

d_call: -
v_call: TRBV29-1
j_call: TRBJ1-1
cdr3_aa: CSVGKGANTEAFF

d_call: -
v_call: TRBV3-1/TRBV3-2
j_call: TRBJ2-7
cdr3_aa: CASSPQVVDEQYF

d_call: TRBD2
v_call: TRBV19
j_call: TRBJ2-7
cdr3_aa: CASSIGPREAYEQYF

d_call: TRBD1
v_call: TRBV6-5
j_call: TRBJ1-1
cdr3_aa: CASSARDRGTEAFF

d_call: TRBD1
v_call: TRBV7-9
j_call: TRBJ1-4
cdr3_aa: CASSLGTGAANEKLFF

d_call: -
v_call: TRBV7-8
j_call: TRBJ1-5
cdr3_aa: CASSPGGISNQPQHF

d_call: TRBD2
v_call: TRBV27
j_call: TRBJ2-1
cdr3_aa: CASSLRLAGEQFF